Listed here are 17 T cell receptor beta chains from one sample, sequenced in a study of CD8 T cells in Susac syndrome. When the RNA was reverse transcribed, random hexamers were used with an input of about 0.5 to 1 ug. From the immunoSEQ multiplex PCR reads, TCRdb called clonotypes with MiXCR, one entry per CDR3 protein. The table lists around 110,000 distinct CDR3 sequences, 94% of them singletons, with about 0.41% in the top ten. Sequenced input: CD8+ T cells from PBMCs. The receptors derive from a human donor with Susac syndrome.

This clonotype was recorded only once. The V gene is TRBV15, the J gene TRBJ2-3, with TRBD1 identical over 7 bases. This CDR3 has 13 residues. V lost 8 bases, J lost 2 bases, and 4 bases stayed unmatched. CDR1 is LNHNV and CDR2 is YYDKDF in the germline V gene (reference sequence). The CDR3 DNA reads TGTGCCACCCGGGACAGCGACACAGATACGCAGTATTTT. It codes for CATRDSDTDTQYF.

V usage is TRBV27 and J usage is TRBJ2-5; D may match TRBD1 or TRBD2 (7 bases each). V was cut by 8 bases and J by 1 base, with 17 bases left in between. CDR1 and CDR2 from the germline V gene are MNHEY and SMNVEV (reference sequence). The CDR3 runs to 15 residues. The CDR3 coding sequence is TGTGCCAGCGCTGGGGAGGGGGCGACCCAAGAGACCCAGTACTTC. This translates into CASAGEGATQETQYF.

The CDR3 sequence: CASSPADRSSYNEQFF. The CDR3 DNA is TGTGCCAGCAGCCCCGCGGACCGGAGCTCCTACAATGAGCAGTTCTTC. This chain links TRBV9 with TRBJ2-1, with D unclear. This CDR3 has 16 amino acids. Trimming pared 4 bases from V and 0 bases from J, leaving 14 bases between. Looked up from germline, CDR1 is SGDLS and CDR2 is YYNGEE.

This clonotype has just one count. The chain carries TRBV7-9 and TRBJ2-7; maybe TRBD2 (5 bases). Trimming removed 5 bases from V and 7 bases from J, with 9 bases in between. Germline CDR1 SEHNR, CDR2 FQNEAQ (reference sequence). CDR3 length: 11 amino acids. CDR3 nucleotides: TGTGCCAGCAGCGAGGGAAGGGAGCAGTACTTC. Translating it yields CASSEGREQYF.

The V call is TRBV6-5, the J call TRBJ1-1; 8 positions match TRBD1. V was clipped by 5 bases and J by 1 base; unmatched bases: 6. The CDR3 extends over 15 amino acids. Germline lookup yields CDR1 MNHEY and CDR2 SVGAGI. CDR3 sequence (DNA): TGTGCCAGCAGTCCATCGACAGGGGCGAACACTGAAGCTTTCTTT. Translating gives CASSPSTGANTEAFF.

The rearrangement links TRBV6-2 or TRBV6-3 to TRBJ2-5; D remains unclear. Trimming removed 6 bases at V and 5 bases at J, with 16 bases between. The germline V gene encodes CDR1 MNHEY and CDR2 SVGEGT. The CDR3 is made up of 14 amino acids. The CDR3 reads CASRPQSLRETQYF. In nucleotides, the CDR3 is TGTGCCAGCAGACCGCAATCTCTTCGGGAGACCCAGTACTTC.

This clonotype was seen just once. The V gene is TRBV29-1, the J gene TRBJ1-2; D is uncertain. CDR1 is SQVTM, CDR2 ANQGSEA, per germline. V dropped 4 bases and J dropped 0 bases, with 12 bases sitting between them. This CDR3 spans 14 amino acids. The CDR3 protein is CSVGPAPSNYGYTF. The CDR3, as DNA: TGCAGCGTTGGTCCAGCCCCGTCTAACTATGGCTACACCTTC.

CDR3: CASSLNFSGNNSPLHF. The CDR3 DNA reads TGTGCCAGCAGTTTGAACTTCTCGGGAAATAATTCACCCCTCCACTTT. The V gene is TRBV27, the J gene TRBJ1-6, with D uncertain. Germline lookup yields CDR1 MNHEY and CDR2 SMNVEV (reference sequence). Trimming shortened V by 3 bases and J by 5 bases, and 14 bases separated the two germline ends. The CDR3 spans 16 residues.

The chain uses TRBV4-3 and TRBJ1-2; 10 nucleotides agree with TRBD1. Trimming removed 3 bases from V and 2 bases from J; junction bases left unmatched: 6. Germline V CDR1 and CDR2: LGHNA, YSLEER. This CDR3 comprises 16 residues. The CDR3 DNA follows: TGCGCCAGCAGCCAGGATCCGGGACAGGGGAACTATGGCTACACCTTC. This encodes CASSQDPGQGNYGYTF.

The sample holds one count of this clonotype. V usage is TRBV29-1 and J usage is TRBJ2-2; 7 bases are a match to TRBD1. The CDR3 extends over 14 amino acids. The V gene's germline CDR1 is SQVTM and CDR2 ANQGSEA. J was trimmed by 1 base and V by 6 bases; bases with no gene match: 5. The CDR3 sequence is CSVPGTVNTGELFF. CDR3 DNA sequence: TGCAGCGTCCCCGGGACAGTGAACACCGGGGAGCTGTTTTTT.

In its sample, this clonotype was seen once. An end of the junction does not agree with germline; a read error may underlie this. The V gene is TRBV12-5, the J gene TRBJ2-1; 11 bases match TRBD1. CDR1 and CDR2 (germline): LGHNT, FRNRAP. There are 14 residues in the CDR3. Written as DNA, the CDR3 is TGTGCTAGTGGCTTGGGACAGGGGGTGAATGAGCAGTTCTTC. The encoded protein is CASGLGQGVNEQFF.

The chain joins TRBV7-9 to TRBJ1-4; D is uncertain. V was trimmed by 0 bases and J by 11 bases, leaving 7 bases between them. Germline V gene sequence: CDR1 SEHNR, CDR2 FQNEAQ (reference sequence). The CDR3 sequence is 12 residues long. CDR3 amino acids: CASSLASGKLFF. CDR3 DNA sequence: TGTGCCAGCAGCTTAGCGTCGGGCAAACTGTTTTTT.

This clonotype has a single count. The gene calls are TRBV4-2 and TRBJ1-3; perhaps TRBD1 as D (5 bases). The CDR3 runs 15 residues. Germline loops: CDR1 LGHNA, CDR2 YNFKEQ. The ends were cut back, 4 bases at V and 1 base at J, with 11 bases in the middle. The CDR3 DNA is TGTGCCAGCAGCCCCAGACAGACTTCTGGAAACACCATATATTTT. It is translated as CASSPRQTSGNTIYF.

This sequence joins TRBV19 and TRBJ2-1, with D possibly being TRBD1 or TRBD2 (5 bases each). Per the germline V gene, CDR1 is LNHDA and CDR2 is SQIVND (reference sequence). This CDR3 has 12 residues. V was cut by 6 bases and J by 15 bases, with 18 bases left in between. The CDR3 DNA follows: TGTGCCAGTAGAAGCTGGGGGAGTGACACGTTCTTC. This encodes CASRSWGSDTFF.

CDR3 DNA: TGTGCCAGTAGTACCATCCGGGACGAAGAGACCCAGTACTTC. Encoded protein: CASSTIRDEETQYF. The chain employs TRBV19 and TRBJ2-5; D is tentatively TRBD1 or TRBD2 (5 bases each). CDR3 length: 14 amino acids. The germline V and J ends were trimmed by 4 bases and 3 bases, with 12 bases remaining between them. Germline V gene data show CDR1 as LNHDA and CDR2 as SQIVND (reference sequence).

This chain links TRBV18 with TRBJ2-3; D remains ambiguous. V lost 2 bases and J 6 bases, leaving 9 bases between the germline ends. The V gene's germline CDR1 is KGHSH and CDR2 LQKENI. This CDR3 is built from 13 residues. CDR3 protein: CASSPNYGDTQYF. CDR3 DNA sequence: TGTGCCAGCTCACCAAACTACGGCGATACGCAGTATTTT.

V gene TRBV10-2 combines with J gene TRBJ1-2, with unresolved D. This CDR3 has 14 residues. CDR1 and CDR2 (germline): WSHSY, SAAADI. Trimming shortened V by 9 bases and J by 2 bases, and 16 bases separated the two germline ends. The CDR3 loop reads CARTYGSSNYGYTF. In nucleotides, the CDR3 is TGCGCCAGAACGTACGGGTCTTCGAACTATGGCTACACCTTC.